The sequence of this T cell receptor (beta chain) was determined in a study of cytotoxic CD8 clonotypes in ibrutinib-treated CLL. This table comes from immunoSEQ multiplex PCR, and its TCRdb copy is limited to in-frame clones, with some not included. The repertoire holds some 130,000 clones, with approximately 81% as singletons. This clone was detected once. The sample was PBMCs, taken after 24 months of ibrutinib treatment. The TCR comes from a human donor with chronic lymphocytic leukemia.

The CDR3 reads CASSGTGRNYGYTF. The CDR3 DNA sequence: TGTGCCAGCAGTGGCACAGGGAGGAACTATGGCTACACCTTC. The chain joins TRBV25-1 to TRBJ1-2, with a possible D match to TRBD1 (6 bases). The CDR3 totals 14 residues. Germline V gives CDR1 MGHDK, CDR2 SYGVNS. V lost 4 bases, J lost 2 bases, and 11 bases lay in between.